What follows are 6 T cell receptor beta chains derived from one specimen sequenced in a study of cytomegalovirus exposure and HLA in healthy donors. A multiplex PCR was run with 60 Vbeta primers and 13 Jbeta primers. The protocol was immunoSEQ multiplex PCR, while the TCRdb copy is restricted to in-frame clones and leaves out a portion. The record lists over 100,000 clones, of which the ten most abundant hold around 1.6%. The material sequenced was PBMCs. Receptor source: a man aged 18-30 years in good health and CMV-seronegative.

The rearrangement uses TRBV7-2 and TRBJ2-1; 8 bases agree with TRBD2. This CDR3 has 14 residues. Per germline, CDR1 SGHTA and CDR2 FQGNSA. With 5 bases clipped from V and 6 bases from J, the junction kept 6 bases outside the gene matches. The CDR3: CASSDSGIRNEQFF. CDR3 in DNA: TGTGCCAGCAGCGATAGCGGGATTCGCAATGAGCAGTTCTTC.

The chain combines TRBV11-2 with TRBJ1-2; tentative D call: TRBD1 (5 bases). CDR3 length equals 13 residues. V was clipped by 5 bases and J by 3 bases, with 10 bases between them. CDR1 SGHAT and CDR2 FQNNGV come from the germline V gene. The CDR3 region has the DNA TGTGCCAGCAGCCCAGACAGCGACTATGGCTACACCTTC. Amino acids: CASSPDSDYGYTF.

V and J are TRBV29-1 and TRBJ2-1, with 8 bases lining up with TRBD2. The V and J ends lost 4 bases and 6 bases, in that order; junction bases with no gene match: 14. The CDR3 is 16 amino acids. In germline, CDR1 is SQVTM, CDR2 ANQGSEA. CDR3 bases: TGCAGCGTTGTCCCCTCTAACGGGGGGGCGGCCAATGAGCAGTTCTTC. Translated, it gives CSVVPSNGGAANEQFF.

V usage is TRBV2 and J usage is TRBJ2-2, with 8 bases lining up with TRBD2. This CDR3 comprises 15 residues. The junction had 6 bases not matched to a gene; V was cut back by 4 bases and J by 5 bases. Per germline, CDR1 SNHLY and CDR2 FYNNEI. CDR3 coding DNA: TGTGCCAGCAGTGGAACGGGAGGGAGGACCGGGGAGCTGTTTTTT. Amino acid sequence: CASSGTGGRTGELFF. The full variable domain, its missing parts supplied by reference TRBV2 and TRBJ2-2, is EPEVTQTPSHQVTQMGQEVILRCVPISNHLYFYWYRQILGQKVEFLVSFYNNEISEKSEIFDDQFSVERPDGSNFTLKIRSTKLEDSAMYFCASSGTGGRTGELFFGEGSRLTVL.

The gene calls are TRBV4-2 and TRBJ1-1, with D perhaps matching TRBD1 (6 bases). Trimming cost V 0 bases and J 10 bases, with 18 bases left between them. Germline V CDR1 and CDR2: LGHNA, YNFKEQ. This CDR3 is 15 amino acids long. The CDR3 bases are TGTGCCAGCAGCCAAGATCAAGGGACAAGGGGCCGAGCTTTCTTT. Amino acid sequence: CASSQDQGTRGRAFF.

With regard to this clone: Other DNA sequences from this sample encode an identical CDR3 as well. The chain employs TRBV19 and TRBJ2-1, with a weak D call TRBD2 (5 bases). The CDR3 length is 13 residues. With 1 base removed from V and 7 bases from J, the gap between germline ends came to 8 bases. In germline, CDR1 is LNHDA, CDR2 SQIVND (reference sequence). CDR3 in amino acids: CASSIGRGNEQFF. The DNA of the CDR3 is TGTGCCAGTAGTATAGGCCGCGGGAATGAGCAGTTCTTC.